These T cell receptor beta chains were read from a single sample in a study of OX40 agonist ivuxolimab in advanced cancers. The assay was immunoSEQ multiplex PCR, and TCRdb's table has in-frame clones only and misses some. Found here are more than 65,000 clones, 92% of them singletons; the top ten hold about 9.4%. The material sequenced was CD4+ or CD8+ T cells sorted from blood, taken in a trial of the OX40 agonist ivuxolimab. Receptor source: an adult with an advanced solid tumor such as melanoma, head and neck, liver or kidney cancer. Both conserved end residues are part of each CDR3. D genes are given only for firm matches. Rows give clone size only sometimes, using once, few, many, or a class for an expanded clone.

- - TRBJ2-7 TRBV4-1 15 TGCGCCAGCAGCCAAGGCCCCGGGGACAACTACGAGCAGTACTTC CASSQGPGDNYEQYF
- TRBD1 TRBJ1-1 TRBV19 17 TGTGCCAGTAGTATCGGGTCACAGGGGGCAGGGAACACTGAAGCTTTCTTT CASSIGSQGAGNTEAFF
- TRBD1 TRBJ2-1 TRBV4-1 18 TGCGCCAGCAGCCAAGAATCGGCTCCTAGGACAGGGGTAGTTGAGCAGTTCTTC CASSQESAPRTGVVEQFF
- - TRBJ1-6 TRBV7-9 15 TGTGCCAGCAGCTCAGCCCGGGGTTACAATTCACCCCTCCACTTT CASSSARGYNSPLHF
few - TRBJ2-1 TRBV9 11 TGTGCCAGCAGCGTAGATCTTGAGCAGTTCTTC CASSVDLEQFF
- - TRBJ1-2 TRBV6-5 13 TGTGCCAGCAGCTTCGGACGGCTTTATGGCTACACCTTC CASSFGRLYGYTF
once TRBD1 TRBJ2-6 TRBV5-4 20 TGTGCCAGCAGCTTGGCCTGGTCAGGGGGCGGGTCCCCTGGGGCCAACGTCCTGACTTTC CASSLAWSGGGSPGANVLTF
- - TRBJ2-7 TRBV6-6 12 TGTGCCAGCAGTTACTCCTTAGGCGAGCAGTACTTC CASSYSLGEQYF
- - TRBJ2-1 TRBV6-1 15 TGTGCCAGCAGCCCTTGGGCGGGCGGCGGGGATGAGCAGTTCTTC CASSPWAGGGDEQFF
- - TRBJ1-1 TRBV30 15 TGTGCCTGGAGTGTACTGGGGGGTCGTTGGACTGAAGCTTTCTTT CAWSVLGGRWTEAFF
- - TRBJ2-7 TRBV9 14 TGTGCCAGCAGCGTAGCTCGGGGGTCCTACGAGCAGTACTTC CASSVARGSYEQYF
- TRBD1 TRBJ2-7 TRBV27 15 TGTGCCAGCAGCCGAAAGGGGACAGGCTTTTTCGAGCAGTACTTC CASSRKGTGFFEQYF
- - TRBJ2-7 TRBV29-1 15 TGCAGCGCCCATGTGTGGGGCGGATCGAACTACGAGCAGTACTTC CSAHVWGGSNYEQYF
- - TRBJ1-2 TRBV11-1 15 TGTGCCAGCAGCTTTGCGTCTAATCCTAACTATGGCTACACCTTC CASSFASNPNYGYTF
- - TRBJ2-1 TRBV27 14 TGTGCCAGCTCTCCGGGACTGAAACACAATGAGCAGTTCTTC CASSPGLKHNEQFF
- TRBD1 TRBJ2-7 TRBV27 16 TGTGCCAGCAGTTTATACCCCCGACAGGGCACCTACGAGCAGTACTTC CASSLYPRQGTYEQYF
once TRBD1 TRBJ2-7 TRBV9 20 TGTGCCAGCAGCGTCATCCTTCCCCTAAAATCCGGGACAGGGGGCTACGAGCAGTACTTC CASSVILPLKSGTGGYEQYF
- TRBD1 TRBJ1-3 TRBV9 18 TGTGCCAGCAGGGACGACAGGGGGCCTCCGAGCTCTGGAAACACCATATATTTT CASRDDRGPPSSGNTIYF
- - TRBJ1-1 TRBV5-8 15 TGTGCCAGCAGCTTGTTCATTTCCTTGAACACTGAAGCTTTCTTT CASSLFISLNTEAFF
- - TRBJ2-3 TRBV13 12 TGTGCCAGCAGCTTAGTATACGATACGCAGTATTTT CASSLVYDTQYF
- - TRBJ2-3 TRBV4-1 14 TGCGCCAGCAGCCAAGAAGGAGACACAGATACGCAGTATTTT CASSQEGDTDTQYF
- TRBD1 TRBJ1-3 TRBV2 16 TGTGCCAGCAGTGAAGTACAGGGGACTCCTGGAAACACCATATATTTT CASSEVQGTPGNTIYF
once - TRBJ2-3 TRBV7-6 12 TGTGCCAGCAGCTTAGCAGAGGATACGCAGTATTTT CASSLAEDTQYF
- TRBD1 TRBJ2-3 TRBV7-8 17 TGTGCCAGCAGCTTAACCCGGACAGGGGGTCGGACAGATACGCAGTATTTT CASSLTRTGGRTDTQYF
once TRBD1 TRBJ2-7 TRBV7-7 13 TGTGCTAGCAGCCCGGGACAGAACTACGAGCAGTACTTC CASSPGQNYEQYF
- - TRBJ2-7 TRBV30 14 TGTGCCTGGACCGCCCTCGGGGTTCGGTACGAGCAGTACTTC CAWTALGVRYEQYF
- - TRBJ2-1 TRBV7-9 16 TGTGCCAGCAGCCCCCAGACAGGTAGCTCCTACAATGAGCAGTTCTTC CASSPQTGSSYNEQFF
- TRBD1 TRBJ2-4 TRBV23-1 17 TGCGCCAGCAGTCACCCTCGACAGGGGGCGGCCAAAAACATTCAGTACTTC CASSHPRQGAAKNIQYF
- - TRBJ2-7 TRBV19 13 TGTGCCAGTAGTATATATTACTCCTACGAGCAGTACTTC CASSIYYSYEQYF
- - TRBJ1-4 TRBV5-6 12 TGTGCCAGCAGCTTGAGGTCAGGGAAACTGTTTTTT CASSLRSGKLFF
- - TRBJ1-2 TRBV29-1 10 TGCAGCGTTGGGAACGACGGCTACACCTTC CSVGNDGYTF
- - TRBJ2-3 TRBV25-1 13 TGTGCCAGCAGTGTGCACAGAGCAGATACGCAGTATTTT CASSVHRADTQYF
- - TRBJ2-7 TRBV6-1 13 TGTGCCAGCAGTGATGTGGCTCCCTACGAGCAGTACTTC CASSDVAPYEQYF
- TRBD1 TRBJ1-2 TRBV5-1 16 TGCGCCAGCAGCTTGGAGACAGGGCCCCAAAACTATGGCTACACCTTC CASSLETGPQNYGYTF
- - TRBJ2-5 TRBV4-3 13 TGCGCCAGCAGCCAAGAAGGGTGGGAGACCCAGTACTTC CASSQEGWETQYF
- TRBD1 TRBJ2-7 TRBV9 14 TGTGCCAGCAGCCAGGGACAGGAAGCCTACGAGCAGTACTTC CASSQGQEAYEQYF
- TRBD2 TRBJ2-3 TRBV9 14 TGTGCCAGCAGGCGAGCGGGGGGGCGAGATACGCAGTATTTT CASRRAGGRDTQYF